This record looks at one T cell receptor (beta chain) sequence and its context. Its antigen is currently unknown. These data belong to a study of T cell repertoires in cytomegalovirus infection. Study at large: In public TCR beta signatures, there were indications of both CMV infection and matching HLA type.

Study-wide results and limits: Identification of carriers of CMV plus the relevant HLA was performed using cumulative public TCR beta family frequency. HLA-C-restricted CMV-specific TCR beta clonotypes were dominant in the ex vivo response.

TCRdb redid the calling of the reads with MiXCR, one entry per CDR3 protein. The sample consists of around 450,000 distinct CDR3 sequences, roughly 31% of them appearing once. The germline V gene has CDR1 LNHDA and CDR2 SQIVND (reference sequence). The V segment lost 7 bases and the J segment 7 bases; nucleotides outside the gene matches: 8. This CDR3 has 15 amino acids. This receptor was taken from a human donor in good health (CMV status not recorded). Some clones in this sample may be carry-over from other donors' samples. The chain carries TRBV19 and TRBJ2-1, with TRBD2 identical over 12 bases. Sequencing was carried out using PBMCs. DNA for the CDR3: TGTGCCAGTATAGAGACTAGCGGGGGTATGAATGAGCAGTTCTTC. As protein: CASIETSGGMNEQFF.